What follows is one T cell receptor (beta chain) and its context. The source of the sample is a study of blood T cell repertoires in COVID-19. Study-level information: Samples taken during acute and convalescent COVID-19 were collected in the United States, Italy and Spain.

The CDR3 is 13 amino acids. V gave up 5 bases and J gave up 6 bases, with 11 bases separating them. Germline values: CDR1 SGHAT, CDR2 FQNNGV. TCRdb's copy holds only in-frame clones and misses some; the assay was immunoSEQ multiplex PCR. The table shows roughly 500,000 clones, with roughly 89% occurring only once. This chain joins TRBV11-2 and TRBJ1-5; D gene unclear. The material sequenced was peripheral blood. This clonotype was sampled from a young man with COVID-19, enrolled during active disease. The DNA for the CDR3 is TGTGCCAGCAGCGGCGGGTCCGTTCAGCCCCAGCATTTT. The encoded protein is CASSGGSVQPQHF.